Below are 15 T cell receptor beta chains sequenced from a single sample in a study of cytomegalovirus exposure and HLA in healthy donors. PCR used 60 Vbeta primers and 13 Jbeta primers. Some clones are missing from TCRdb's copy, which holds only in-frame ones; the method was immunoSEQ multiplex PCR. The repertoire consists of a few hundred thousand clones, with around 83% occurring once and the leading ten covering roughly 1.3%. The source material was PBMCs. The receptors were sampled from a girl aged 10 to 17 in good health and CMV-seronegative.

The CDR3 is CASINRYRNTEAFF. CDR3 nucleotide sequence: TGTGCCAGCATTAACAGGTATCGTAACACTGAAGCTTTCTTT. This chain joins TRBV6-5 and TRBJ1-1; maybe TRBD1 (5 bases). This CDR3 is built from 14 residues. CDR1 is MNHEY and CDR2 is SVGAGI in the germline V gene. V gave up 7 bases and J gave up 2 bases, with 14 bases separating them.

The chain joins TRBV6-5 to TRBJ2-5; D is unresolved. From germline, CDR1 is MNHEY and CDR2 SVGAGI. V lost 6 bases, J lost 0 bases, and 8 bases lay in between. This CDR3 region has 13 residues. Written as DNA, the CDR3 is TGTGCCAGCAGCAAGACACACCAAGAGACCCAGTACTTC. It translates to CASSKTHQETQYF.

The table lists this clone with a count of one. The rearrangement uses TRBV27 and TRBJ2-1; 8 nucleotides agree with TRBD1. The CDR3 contains 15 residues. The V gene's germline CDR1 is MNHEY and CDR2 SMNVEV (reference sequence). V gave up 3 bases and J gave up 8 bases; unmatched junction bases: 9. CDR3 in DNA: TGTGCCAGCAGTTTTAGGACAGGGTCGTGGGATGAGCAGTTCTTC. Protein sequence: CASSFRTGSWDEQFF.

The J gene is TRBJ1-3, the V gene TRBV13, with 7 nucleotides matching TRBD1. Germline CDR1 PRHDT, CDR2 FYEKMQ (reference sequence). The CDR3 is 16 amino acids. V trimming: 5 bases; J trimming: 1 base; junction bases outside the gene matches: 8. The CDR3 is CASSPTGLISGNTIYF. CDR3 nucleotide sequence: TGTGCCAGCAGCCCGACAGGGCTCATATCTGGAAACACCATATATTTT. Full variable domain (remainder filled in from reference TRBV13 and TRBJ1-3): AAGVIQSPRHLIKEKRETATLKCYPIPRHDTVYWYQQGPGQDPQFLISFYEKMQSDKGSIPDRFSAQQFSDYHSELNMSSLELGDSALYFCASSPTGLISGNTIYFGEGSWLTVV.

The table lists this clone with a few counts. V usage is TRBV10-3 and J usage is TRBJ1-1, with D possibly matching TRBD1 (5 bases). In germline, CDR1 is ENHRY, CDR2 SYGVKD. Trimming removed 8 bases at V and 0 bases at J, with 7 bases between. CDR3 length: 12 residues. In DNA, the CDR3 is TGTGCCATCGCGGACATGAACACTGAAGCTTTCTTT. It codes for CAIADMNTEAFF.

V and J are TRBV30 and TRBJ1-1; 10 nucleotides align to TRBD1. The CDR3 sequence is 15 residues long. The V gene end was trimmed by 1 base and the J gene end by 5 bases; junction bases not matched to a gene: 7. The germline V gene has CDR1 GTSNPN and CDR2 SVGIG (reference sequence). The CDR3 is CAWSAPGQGRTEAFF. The CDR3 DNA reads TGTGCCTGGAGTGCCCCGGGACAGGGGAGAACTGAAGCTTTCTTT.

V and J are TRBV10-3 and TRBJ2-7; TRBD1 is a possible D gene (5 bases). The CDR3 length is 11 residues. CDR1 and CDR2 (germline): ENHRY, SYGVKD. Trimming removed 4 bases at V and 5 bases at J, with 6 bases between. Here the CDR3 reads CAISGTHEQYF. The CDR3 DNA is TGTGCCATCAGTGGGACACACGAGCAGTACTTC.

V and J are TRBV29-1 and TRBJ2-7, with 11 bases identical to TRBD1. This CDR3 comprises 14 residues. Germline CDR1 SQVTM, CDR2 ANQGSEA. With 4 bases clipped from V and 4 bases from J, the junction kept 6 bases outside the gene matches. The CDR3 bases are TGCAGCGTTGCCTCCGGGACAGGGGGGTACGAGCAGTACTTC. Translated: CSVASGTGGYEQYF.

V usage is TRBV6-5 and J usage is TRBJ2-2; TRBD1 matches at 7 bases. The germline gives CDR1 MNHEY, CDR2 SVGAGI. J lost 4 bases, V lost 4 bases, and 6 bases had no gene match. The CDR3 consists of 15 residues. The CDR3 nucleotides read TGTGCCAGCAGTTCCCGGGACAGCTTCACCGGGGAGCTGTTTTTT. Translating gives CASSSRDSFTGELFF.

The CDR3 bases are TGCAGTGCCACTTATAGAGGCTACACCTTC. It translates to CSATYRGYTF. The gene calls are TRBV20-1 and TRBJ1-2; D gene uncertain. Trimming left V 6 bases short and J 8 bases short, with 10 bases between. The CDR3 totals 10 residues. Germline lookup yields CDR1 DFQATT and CDR2 SNEGSKA (reference sequence).

This chain links TRBV4-2 with TRBJ2-6; tentatively, D is TRBD1 (5 bases). The V and J ends lost 0 bases and 0 bases respectively, with 9 bases between them. In germline, CDR1 is LGHNA, CDR2 YNFKEQ. This CDR3 spans 17 amino acids. The CDR3 DNA follows: TGTGCCAGCAGCCAAGATTCGACAGTCTCTGGGGCCAACGTCCTGACTTTC. The encoded protein is CASSQDSTVSGANVLTF.

The gene calls are TRBV19 and TRBJ2-5, with 10 positions matching TRBD1. J was trimmed by 3 bases and V by 4 bases; bases with no gene match: 8. The CDR3 totals 16 residues. Germline CDR1 reads LNHDA; CDR2 reads SQIVND (reference sequence). In DNA form, the CDR3 reads TGTGCCAGTAGTAGCTGGGACAGGGGAAAAAAAGAGACCCAGTACTTC. Its translation: CASSSWDRGKKETQYF.

V is TRBV5-6 and J is TRBJ2-7, with 7 nucleotides matching TRBD2. The length of the CDR3 is 12 residues. Germline CDR1 and CDR2: SGHDT and YYEEEE. V trimming: 4 bases; J trimming: 13 bases; junction bases outside the gene matches: 11. Here the CDR3 reads CASSHGGRPEYF. CDR3 bases: TGTGCCAGCAGCCACGGGGGGAGGCCCGAATACTTC.

This clone occurred a few times. The chain employs TRBV25-1 and TRBJ1-1; D might be TRBD1 (5 bases). Germline CDR1 reads MGHDK; CDR2 reads SYGVNS. The CDR3 runs 14 residues. V shed 7 bases and J shed 7 bases, with 19 bases lying between them. The CDR3 DNA sequence: TGTGCCAGCACTTCGACAGAGGGGAGGAATGAAGCTTTCTTT. Its protein product is CASTSTEGRNEAFF.

The rearrangement uses TRBV10-1 and TRBJ2-3, with D possibly being TRBD2 (5 bases). With 3 bases removed from V and 1 base from J, the gap between germline ends came to 14 bases. The germline CDR1 and CDR2 sequences are WNHNN and SYGVQD (reference sequence). The CDR3 totals 16 residues. The CDR3 DNA follows: TGCGCCAGCAGTGAAGGGAGAAGTTACGGCACAGATACGCAGTATTTT. Its translation is CASSEGRSYGTDTQYF.